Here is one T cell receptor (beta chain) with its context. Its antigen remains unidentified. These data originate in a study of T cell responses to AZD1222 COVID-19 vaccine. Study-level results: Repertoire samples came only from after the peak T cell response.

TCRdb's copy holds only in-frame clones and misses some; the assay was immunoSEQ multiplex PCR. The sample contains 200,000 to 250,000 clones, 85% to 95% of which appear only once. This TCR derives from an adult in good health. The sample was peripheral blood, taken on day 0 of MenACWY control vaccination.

The CDR3 sequence is CASSAGVNTEAFF. DNA for the CDR3: TGTGCCAGCAGCGCAGGGGTGAACACTGAAGCTTTCTTT. The chain recombines TRBV12-3 or TRBV12-4 with TRBJ1-1; possible D gene TRBD1, 6 bases. This CDR3 spans 13 amino acids. Trimming took off 6 bases at V and 0 bases at J, with 8 bases between the two ends.